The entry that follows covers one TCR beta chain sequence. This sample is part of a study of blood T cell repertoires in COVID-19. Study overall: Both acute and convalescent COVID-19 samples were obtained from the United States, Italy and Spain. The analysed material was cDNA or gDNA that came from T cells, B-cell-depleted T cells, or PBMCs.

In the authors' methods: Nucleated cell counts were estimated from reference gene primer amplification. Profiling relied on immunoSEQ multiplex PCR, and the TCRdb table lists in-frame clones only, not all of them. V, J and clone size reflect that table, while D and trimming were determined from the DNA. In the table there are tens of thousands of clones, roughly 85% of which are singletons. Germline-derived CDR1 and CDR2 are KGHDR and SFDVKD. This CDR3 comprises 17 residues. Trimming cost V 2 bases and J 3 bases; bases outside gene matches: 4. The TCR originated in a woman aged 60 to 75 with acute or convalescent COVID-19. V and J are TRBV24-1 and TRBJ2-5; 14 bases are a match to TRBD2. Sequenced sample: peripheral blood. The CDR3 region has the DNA TGTGCCACCAGTGATTCAGGGACTAGCGGGAGAAAAGAGACCCAGTACTTC. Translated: CATSDSGTSGRKETQYF.